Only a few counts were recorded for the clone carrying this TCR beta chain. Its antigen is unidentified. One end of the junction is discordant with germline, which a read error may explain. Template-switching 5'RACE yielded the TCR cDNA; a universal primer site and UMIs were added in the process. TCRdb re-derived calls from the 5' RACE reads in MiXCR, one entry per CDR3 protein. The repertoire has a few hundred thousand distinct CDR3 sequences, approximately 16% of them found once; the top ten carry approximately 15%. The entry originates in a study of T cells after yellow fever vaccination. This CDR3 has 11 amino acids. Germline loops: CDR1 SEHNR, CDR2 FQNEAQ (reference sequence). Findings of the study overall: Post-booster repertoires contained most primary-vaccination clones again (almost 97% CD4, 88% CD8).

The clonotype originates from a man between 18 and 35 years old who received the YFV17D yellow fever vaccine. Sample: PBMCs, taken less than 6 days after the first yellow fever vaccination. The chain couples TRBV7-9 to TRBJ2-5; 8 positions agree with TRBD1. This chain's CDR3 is CASSLEDRDNF. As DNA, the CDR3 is TGTGCCAGCAGCTTAGAGGACAGGGACAACTTC.